This TCR beta chain stems from a study of graft-versus-host responses after intestinal transplantation. Study-wide background: Each patient got anti-thymocyte globulin induction, then tacrolimus and steroids for around three years.

Trimming took 1 base from V and 4 from J, leaving 17 bases between them. The CDR3 extends over 16 amino acids. The germline V gene encodes CDR1 LNHNV and CDR2 YYDKDF (reference sequence). Study-level results: Graft-versus-host to host-versus-graft clonal ratios in allografts were high in patients with graft-donor T cell macrochimerism.

Comment on this clone: Antigen unknown.

The method was immunoSEQ multiplex PCR; TCRdb's version includes in-frame clones alone and lacks a portion of them. The table includes roughly 9,400 clones, approximately 94% detected once. The V call is TRBV15, the J call TRBJ2-7, with D tentatively TRBD1 (6 bases). This receptor was taken from a human patient who received an intestinal transplant, so some T cells may come from the graft donor. The sequences come from PBMCs, collected 8 days after intestinal transplant. DNA of the CDR3: TGTGCCACCAGCAGAGGGGCCCCAGGGGCGGCGTACGAGCAGTACTTC. Encoded protein: CATSRGAPGAAYEQYF.